The 24 T cell receptor beta chains below come from one sample, sequenced in a study of cytomegalovirus exposure and HLA in healthy donors. The table came from immunoSEQ multiplex PCR; TCRdb's copy has only in-frame clones and leaves some out. The sample has 95,000 to 150,000 clones, 89% seen once. The specimen was PBMCs. The receptors were sampled from a woman aged 18 to 35 in good health and CMV-seronegative.

This chain uses TRBV28 with TRBJ2-1, with 12 bases fitting TRBD2. Germline CDR1 is MDHEN and CDR2 is SYDVKM. Unmatched junction bases numbered 2, after V lost 3 bases and J lost 8 bases. The CDR3 contains 14 residues. The chain's CDR3 is CASSFSSGRDEQFF. CDR3 DNA: TGTGCCAGCAGTTTTTCTAGCGGGAGGGATGAGCAGTTCTTC.

This sequence joins TRBV30 and TRBJ2-1, with TRBD2 matching 10 bases. Germline-derived CDR1 and CDR2 are GTSNPN and SVGIG (reference sequence). With V trimmed by 6 bases and J by 4 bases, 3 bases remained unmatched. The CDR3 totals 13 residues. The DNA of the CDR3 is TGTGCCTGCGGGACTAGCGCTTACAATGAGCAGTTCTTC. Amino acid sequence: CACGTSAYNEQFF.

This clone was seen once. The gene calls are TRBV11-2 and TRBJ2-7; D unresolved. The CDR3 sequence is 14 residues long. Germline V gene sequence: CDR1 SGHAT, CDR2 FQNNGV. V gave up 2 bases and J gave up 3 bases, with 11 bases separating them. The CDR3 sequence is CASSLQQKNYEQYF. CDR3 nucleotide sequence: TGTGCCAGCAGCTTACAACAGAAAAACTACGAGCAGTACTTC. Looking up the rest from reference TRBV11-2 and TRBJ2-7 gives the full variable domain: EAGVAQSPRYKIIEKRQSVAFWCNPISGHATLYWYQQILGQGPKLLIQFQNNGVVDDSQLPKDRFSAERLKGVDSTLKIQPAKLEDSAVYLCASSLQQKNYEQYFGPGTRLTVT.

The chain has TRBV5-1 and TRBJ2-3; 10 nucleotides agree with TRBD2. The germline V gene encodes CDR1 SGHRS and CDR2 YFSETQ. With V trimmed by 4 bases and J by 3 bases, 8 bases remained unmatched. CDR3 length equals 16 residues. CDR3: CASSRSGGARTDTQYF. As DNA, the CDR3 is TGCGCCAGCAGCCGGAGCGGGGGGGCCAGGACAGATACGCAGTATTTT.

This chain links TRBV19 with TRBJ1-1, with TRBD1 as a possible D gene (5 bases). V shed 1 base and J shed 1 base, with 7 bases lying between them. CDR3 length equals 14 residues. In germline, CDR1 is LNHDA, CDR2 SQIVND (reference sequence). This CDR3 is CASSIGGRNTEAFF. Here the CDR3 DNA reads TGTGCCAGTAGTATAGGGGGCAGGAACACTGAAGCTTTCTTT.

The genes are TRBV30 and TRBJ2-7; 9 bases match TRBD1. Germline V gene sequence: CDR1 GTSNPN, CDR2 SVGIG (reference sequence). The CDR3 is 12 residues long. Trimming removed 4 bases from V and 5 bases from J; junction bases left unmatched: 3. The CDR3 reads CAWKDRGNEQYF. DNA of the CDR3: TGTGCCTGGAAGGACAGGGGCAACGAGCAGTACTTC.

This clone was seen more than once but under ten times. This chain joins TRBV18 and TRBJ1-2; D is undetermined. CDR1 and CDR2 from the germline V gene are KGHSH and LQKENI. The CDR3 runs to 15 residues. V was clipped by 3 bases and J by 0 bases, with 11 bases between them. The CDR3 loop reads CASSPPQSTNYGYTF. The CDR3 DNA is TGTGCCAGCTCACCCCCGCAGTCCACTAACTATGGCTACACCTTC.

The chain has TRBV7-9 and TRBJ1-1; 10 bases are shared with TRBD1. Germline V gene data show CDR1 as SEHNR and CDR2 as FQNEAQ (reference sequence). The CDR3 totals 15 residues. J lost 1 base, V lost 5 bases, and 4 bases had no gene match. The CDR3: CASSPRDRGNTEAFF. Written as DNA, the CDR3 is TGTGCCAGCAGCCCTCGGGACAGGGGGAACACTGAAGCTTTCTTT.

The rearrangement uses TRBV30 and TRBJ1-1; no clear D. The V end lost 0 bases, the J end lost 0 bases, and 8 bases lay between the germline ends. The CDR3 is 14 amino acids. Germline CDR1 and CDR2: GTSNPN and SVGIG (reference sequence). CDR3 sequence reads: CAWSVPSLNTEAFF. In DNA form, the CDR3 reads TGTGCCTGGAGTGTCCCCAGTTTGAACACTGAAGCTTTCTTT.

The CDR3 DNA is TGTGCCAGCAGGATTAGCGGAGTCTCCTACGAGCAGTACTTC. Translating it yields CASRISGVSYEQYF. The chain has TRBV2 and TRBJ2-7; D might be TRBD2 (6 bases). CDR3 length equals 14 residues. V lost 6 bases to trimming and J lost 0 bases, with 12 bases between them. Germline lookup yields CDR1 SNHLY and CDR2 FYNNEI.

The rearrangement links TRBV19 to TRBJ2-2; 7 bases align to TRBD1. Germline CDR1 is LNHDA and CDR2 is SQIVND (reference sequence). The CDR3 runs to 16 residues. The V gene end was trimmed by 7 bases and the J gene end by 3 bases; junction bases not matched to a gene: 11. The CDR3 sequence is CASTRRQGGDTGELFF. CDR3 DNA: TGTGCCAGTACCCGACGACAGGGTGGCGACACCGGGGAGCTGTTTTTT.

The V and J genes are TRBV28 and TRBJ1-5; D is ambiguous. This CDR3 spans 12 amino acids. The V and J ends lost 4 bases and 5 bases respectively, with 6 bases between them. Germline CDR1 and CDR2: MDHEN and SYDVKM. CDR3 nucleotide sequence: TGTGCCAGCAGTTCCCCCTATCAGCCCCAGCATTTT. Its translation: CASSSPYQPQHF.

The chain is built from TRBV18 and TRBJ2-1; 10 positions agree with TRBD2. The CDR3 consists of 15 residues. Germline values: CDR1 KGHSH, CDR2 LQKENI. V lost 6 bases to trimming and J lost 6 bases; unmatched junction nucleotides: 8. DNA of the CDR3: TGTGCCAGCTCTCCGCTAGCGGGAGCACTCAATGAGCAGTTCTTC. It specifies CASSPLAGALNEQFF.

V and J are TRBV25-1 and TRBJ1-2; a possible D gene is TRBD1 (5 bases). V shed 1 base and J shed 5 bases, with 14 bases lying between them. The length of the CDR3 is 15 residues. Germline V CDR1 and CDR2: MGHDK, SYGVNS. The CDR3: CASSEWSREFYGYTF. CDR3 DNA sequence: TGTGCCAGCAGTGAATGGAGCAGGGAATTTTATGGCTACACCTTC.

The rearrangement uses TRBV7-9 and TRBJ2-7; D is possibly TRBD1 (5 bases). The CDR3 runs to 15 residues. V lost 5 bases and J 2 bases, leaving 16 bases between the germline ends. CDR1 is SEHNR, CDR2 FQNEAQ, per germline (reference sequence). CDR3: CASSPILTDTYEQYF. CDR3 DNA sequence: TGTGCCAGCAGCCCAATTTTGACAGATACCTACGAGCAGTACTTC.

This chain uses TRBV28 with TRBJ1-3; 7 positions match TRBD1. Germline assignment: CDR1 MDHEN and CDR2 SYDVKM. This CDR3 has 14 residues. J gave up 11 bases and V 6 bases, and 13 bases lay outside the gene matches. The CDR3 region is CASSSGTESRAIYF. For the CDR3, the DNA is TGTGCCAGCAGCTCCGGGACAGAGAGTCGGGCCATATATTTT.

This sequence joins TRBV7-8 and TRBJ2-1, with 10 bases identical to TRBD2. Unmatched junction bases numbered 2, after V lost 1 base and J lost 5 bases. CDR1 is SGHVS and CDR2 is FQNEAQ in the germline V gene. This CDR3 is built from 15 residues. CDR3 sequence (DNA): TGTGCCAGCAGCTTAGGTCTAGCGGGGGACAATGAGCAGTTCTTC. Amino acid sequence: CASSLGLAGDNEQFF.

The chain joins TRBV7-7 to TRBJ2-5, with 8 nucleotides matching TRBD1. The CDR3 contains 14 residues. CDR1 SSHAT and CDR2 FNYEAQ come from the germline V gene (reference sequence). The J segment lost 5 bases and the V segment lost 5 bases, leaving 7 bases of the junction unmatched. CDR3 sequence (DNA): TGTGCCAGCAGCCAGGACAGGGCCAGCGAGACCCAGTACTTC. This sequence encodes CASSQDRASETQYF.

This chain links TRBV4-2 with TRBJ1-4; no firm D call. Germline loops: CDR1 LGHNA, CDR2 YNFKEQ. CDR3 length: 16 residues. V was pared by 1 base and J by 8 bases, with 17 bases between. CDR3 coding DNA: TGTGCCAGCAGCCAAGTACCCGAGACGATGAGGGAAAAACTGTTTTTT. Translation: CASSQVPETMREKLFF.

The chain is built from TRBV30 and TRBJ1-1; unclear D gene. The CDR3 has 14 residues. Trimming cost V 7 bases and J 2 bases, with 17 bases left between them. From germline, CDR1 is GTSNPN and CDR2 SVGIG (reference sequence). In nucleotides, the CDR3 is TGTGCCTTGGACCCAGTCGGAGGCAACACTGAAGCTTTCTTT. It specifies CALDPVGGNTEAFF.

This chain links TRBV19 with TRBJ2-3, with a possible D match to TRBD1 (5 bases). V lost 4 bases, J lost 5 bases, and 13 bases lay in between. This CDR3 is 14 amino acids long. Per germline, CDR1 LNHDA and CDR2 SQIVND (reference sequence). CDR3 DNA: TGTGCCAGTAGTACCGCAGGGTGGATAGATACGCAGTATTTT. Residues: CASSTAGWIDTQYF.

V gene TRBV2 combines with J gene TRBJ2-5; TRBD2 might be the D (6 bases). CDR3 length: 13 residues. V was pared by 8 bases and J by 4 bases, with 14 bases between. Germline loops: CDR1 SNHLY, CDR2 FYNNEI. CDR3 protein: CASGRELGETQYF. The DNA for the CDR3 is TGTGCCAGCGGCCGGGAGCTAGGAGAGACCCAGTACTTC.

This chain connects TRBV30 to TRBJ2-5, with a possible D match to TRBD2 (7 bases). V was clipped by 0 bases and J by 4 bases, with 9 bases between them. The CDR3 length is 13 residues. CDR1 and CDR2 from the germline V gene are GTSNPN and SVGIG (reference sequence). The CDR3 region is CAWSVGGGETQYF. The CDR3 DNA reads TGTGCCTGGAGTGTAGGGGGGGGAGAGACCCAGTACTTC.

V and J are TRBV6-5 and TRBJ2-1, with a tentative D call TRBD1 (6 bases). V was clipped by 7 bases and J by 1 base, with 14 bases between them. The CDR3 runs 15 residues. CDR1 MNHEY and CDR2 SVGAGI come from the germline V gene. CDR3 sequence (DNA): TGTGCCAGCACGCCCAGGGGAGTGTCCTACAATGAGCAGTTCTTC. Protein product: CASTPRGVSYNEQFF.